The 16 T cell receptor beta chains below come from one sample, sequenced in a study of regulatory T cells in long-lasting Graves disease. Time point noted: newly diagnosed GD, antithyroid drugs for less than 3 months. Making the TCR library involved RNA that had been extracted from PBMCs. Both iRepertoire HTBI primers and Arm-PCR of CDR3 regions were used to build the TCR beta libraries. TCRdb reprocessed the multiplex PCR reads with MiXCR, giving one entry per CDR3 protein. The sample has roughly 440,000 distinct CDR3 sequences; around 15% are singletons. The same sample was also studied in work on T cells in Graves' hyperthyroidism and ophthalmopathy.

Sequencing used peripheral blood mononuclear cells (PBMCs), obtained at new diagnosis, from a patient treated with antithyroid drugs. These receptor sequences come from a woman under 30 with Graves disease.

This chain joins TRBV6-5 and TRBJ1-1; D is undetermined. Trimming stripped 4 bases from V and 4 bases from J, with 7 bases between. CDR1 and CDR2 (germline): MNHEY, SVGAGI. The CDR3 extends over 12 amino acids. DNA of the CDR3: TGTGCCAGCAGTTCTATCGGCACTGAAGCTTTCTTT. Translation gives CASSSIGTEAFF.

This clonotype was seen many times. V gene TRBV11-2 combines with J gene TRBJ1-2, with unresolved D. The germline V and J ends were trimmed by 3 bases and 8 bases, with 7 bases remaining between them. Germline loops: CDR1 SGHAT, CDR2 FQNNGV. The CDR3 contains 11 residues. The CDR3, as DNA: TGTGCCAGCAGCTTCAGGAACGGCTACACCTTC. Its protein product is CASSFRNGYTF. The variable domain in full, with the rest retrieved from reference TRBV11-2 and TRBJ1-2, is EAGVAQSPRYKIIEKRQSVAFWCNPISGHATLYWYQQILGQGPKLLIQFQNNGVVDDSQLPKDRFSAERLKGVDSTLKIQPAKLEDSAVYLCASSFRNGYTFGSGTRLTVV.

On this clonotype itself: A read error is likely here: a far larger clone is one base away. The V gene is TRBV11-1, the J gene TRBJ2-5; TRBD1 might be the D (7 bases). The V gene's germline CDR1 is SGHAT and CDR2 FQDESV (reference sequence). The CDR3 is 15 amino acids. Trimming shortened V by 6 bases and J by 9 bases, and 23 bases separated the two germline ends. CDR3 loop: CASSSPRTGREAQYF. The CDR3 DNA follows: TGTGCCAGCAGTTCCCCGAGGACAGGAAGGGAGGCCCAGTACTTC. The complete variable domain, with remaining parts taken from reference TRBV11-1 and TRBJ2-5, reads EAEVAQSPRYKITEKSQAVAFWCDPISGHATLYWYRQILGQGPELLVQFQDESVVDDSQLPKDRFSAERLKGVDSTLKIQPAELGDSAMYLCASSSPRTGREAQYFGPGTRLLVL.

This clonotype was detected ten times or more. The gene calls are TRBV5-1 and TRBJ2-7; D ambiguous. The V gene lost 7 bases and the J gene lost 6 bases, with 17 bases spanning the gap. The germline V gene has CDR1 SGHRS and CDR2 YFSETQ. This CDR3 region has 13 residues. The CDR3 DNA reads TGCGCCAGCGCTAGTGGTCTATTAGGCGAGCAGTACTTC. Amino acids: CASASGLLGEQYF. The entire variable domain, with the rest obtained from reference TRBV5-1 and TRBJ2-7, is as follows: KAGVTQTPRYLIKTRGQQVTLSCSPISGHRSVSWYQQTPGQGLQFLFEYFSETQRNKGNFPGRFSGRQFSNSRSEMNVSTLELGDSALYLCASASGLLGEQYFGPGTRLTVT.

This clonotype occurred a few times. The chain uses TRBV12-3 or TRBV12-4 and TRBJ2-7; D is unclear. The CDR3 length is 15 residues. V lost 6 bases, J lost 2 bases, and 17 bases lay in between. The CDR3 DNA follows: TGTGCCAGCAGCAAGGACCGAAACACCCCCTACGAGCAGTACTTC. Translation gives CASSKDRNTPYEQYF.

The rearrangement joins TRBV30 to TRBJ1-2; 10 bases agree with TRBD1. CDR1 is GTSNPN, CDR2 SVGIG, per germline (reference sequence). With 4 bases clipped from V and 7 bases from J, the junction kept 15 bases outside the gene matches. CDR3 length: 16 residues. For the CDR3, the DNA is TGTGCCTGGACCATTACGAGACCCGGGACAGGGGTTGGCTACACCTTC. Protein sequence: CAWTITRPGTGVGYTF.

This clonotype has a handful of counts. V and J are TRBV4-1 and TRBJ2-5; no clear D gene. The CDR3 covers 13 residues. The germline V gene has CDR1 MGHRA and CDR2 YSYEKL. Trimming cost V 8 bases and J 5 bases, with 15 bases left between them. This chain's CDR3 is CASSAFVSETQYF. The DNA for the CDR3 is TGCGCCAGCTCAGCTTTCGTGAGTGAGACCCAGTACTTC.

Details on this clonotype: A much more abundant neighbour one base away suggests this may be a read error. The rearrangement uses TRBV28 and TRBJ1-4; D is possibly TRBD1 (6 bases). The germline gives CDR1 MDHEN, CDR2 SYDVKM. This CDR3 has 14 amino acids. For the CDR3, the DNA is TGTGCCAGCGGGACACCTGCAACTAATGAAGAACTGTTTTTT. Encoded protein: CASGTPATNEELFF.

This chain connects TRBV30 to TRBJ2-5; 13 bases are a match to TRBD2. Looked up from germline, CDR1 is GTSNPN and CDR2 is SVGIG (reference sequence). Unmatched junction bases numbered 1, after V lost 1 base and J lost 2 bases. CDR3 length: 15 amino acids. CDR3 DNA sequence: TGTGCCTGGAGTGCGGGACTAGCGGGGCAAGAGACCCAGTACTTC. As protein: CAWSAGLAGQETQYF.

This clonotype was counted only a few times. The rearrangement uses TRBV7-3 and TRBJ2-3, with 8 bases that match TRBD2. CDR1 and CDR2 from the germline V gene are SGHTA and FQGTGA. With 3 bases clipped from V and 2 bases from J, the junction kept 4 bases outside the gene matches. This CDR3 has 15 residues. CDR3: CASSFSGGPTDTQYF. The CDR3 bases are TGTGCCAGCAGCTTCTCGGGGGGGCCCACAGATACGCAGTATTTT. Together with reference TRBV7-3 and TRBJ2-3, the CDR3 gives the full variable domain: GAGVSQTPSNKVTEKGKYVELRCDPISGHTALYWYRQSLGQGPEFLIYFQGTGAADDSGLPNDRFFAVRPEGSVSTLKIQRTERGDSAVYLCASSFSGGPTDTQYFGPGTRLTVL.

The CDR3 nucleotides are TGTGCCAGCAAGGCTAGCGGGAGGGCCACAGATACGCAGTATTTT. Protein sequence: CASKASGRATDTQYF. The V gene is TRBV28, the J gene TRBJ2-3, with 12 positions matching TRBD2. The junction had 4 bases not matched to a gene; V was cut back by 7 bases and J by 2 bases. Germline-derived CDR1 and CDR2 are MDHEN and SYDVKM. CDR3 length equals 15 residues.

This clonotype came up a few times. The V call is TRBV27, the J call TRBJ1-4; D gene ambiguous. CDR3 size: 12 residues. CDR1 is MNHEY and CDR2 is SMNVEV in the germline V gene (reference sequence). Trimming stripped 5 bases from V and 7 bases from J, with 8 bases between. CDR3 bases: TGTGCCAGCAGTCTCTCGGGTGAAAAACTGTTTTTT. Translated, it gives CASSLSGEKLFF.

There are many counts of this clonotype. V and J are TRBV2 and TRBJ2-1, with no clear D. Germline CDR1 reads SNHLY; CDR2 reads FYNNEI. The CDR3 runs 10 residues. V shed 1 base and J shed 14 bases, with 6 bases lying between them. The CDR3 reads CASSEGSEFF. The CDR3 coding sequence is TGTGCCAGCAGTGAAGGGTCGGAGTTCTTC.

This CDR3 reads CASSSQGFEGGYTF. The DNA for the CDR3 is TGTGCCAGCAGCTCCCAGGGGTTTGAAGGTGGCTACACCTTC. The rearrangement uses TRBV7-6 and TRBJ1-2; possibly TRBD1 for D (6 bases). The CDR3 sequence is 14 residues long. In germline, CDR1 is SGHVS, CDR2 FNYEAQ. Trimming cost V 4 bases and J 7 bases, with 16 bases left between them. The full variable domain, completed using reference TRBV7-6 and TRBJ1-2, is GAGVSQSPRYKVTKRGQDVALRCDPISGHVSLYWYRQALGQGPEFLTYFNYEAQQDKSGLPNDRFSAERPEGSISTLTIQRTEQRDSAMYRCASSSQGFEGGYTFGSGTRLTVV.

V and J are TRBV3-1 and TRBJ2-7; a weak D match, TRBD1 (6 bases). The V gene's germline CDR1 is LGHDT and CDR2 YNNKEL (reference sequence). The CDR3 is made up of 15 amino acids. The V gene lost 6 bases and the J gene lost 0 bases, with 15 bases spanning the gap. The DNA for the CDR3 is TGTGCCAGCAGTTCTGACAGGCGAGACTCCTACGAGCAGTACTTC. Residues: CASSSDRRDSYEQYF.

This clonotype was detected many times. The rearrangement uses TRBV6-4 and TRBJ2-1; TRBD2 matches 9 bases. V shed 0 bases and J 5 bases; nucleotides not matched to a gene: 2. The CDR3 contains 15 residues. CDR1 MRHNA and CDR2 SNTAGT come from the germline V gene. Here the CDR3 DNA reads TGTGCCAGCAGTGACTCACTAGCGGGCCACAATGAGCAGTTCTTC. This encodes CASSDSLAGHNEQFF.